Listed below are T cell receptor beta chains from one sample, sequenced in a study of T cells after yellow fever vaccination. One entry per CDR3 protein results from TCRdb running MiXCR on the 5' RACE reads. This table holds 200,000 to 300,000 distinct CDR3 sequences, 10% to 15% found once. The sample in question was CD4+ T cells sorted from PBMCs, obtained 45 days after the yellow fever booster vaccination. The receptors come from a man younger than 45 who received the YFV17D yellow fever vaccine. CDR3s include the opening cysteine and the closing phenylalanine or tryptophan. The D gene is left open where the match is weak. Part of the rows lack a size; the others show once, few, many or a class for expanded clones.

d_call | j_call | clone_size | v_call | cdr3_aa | cdr3_nt
TRBD1 | TRBJ2-7 | - | TRBV11-1 | CASSATGQGYSTSSYEQYF | TGTGCCAGCAGCGCGACTGGACAGGGATACTCAACAAGCTCCTACGAGCAGTACTTC
- | TRBJ2-3 | - | TRBV11-3 | CTSSLQRGTDTQYF | TGTACCAGCAGCCTACAGAGAGGGACAGATACGCAGTATTTT
- | TRBJ2-7 | few | TRBV9 | CASSVGKGGYEQYF | TGTGCCAGCAGCGTAGGAAAAGGGGGCTACGAGCAGTACTTC
- | TRBJ2-3 | - | TRBV5-1 | CASSLGAGRTDTQYF | TGCGCCAGCAGCTTGGGAGCGGGCCGCACAGATACGCAGTATTTT
- | TRBJ2-3 | - | TRBV7-9 | CASSFLRGEGEDTQYF | TGTGCCAGCAGCTTCCTTCGGGGAGAGGGGGAAGATACGCAGTATTTT
- | TRBJ2-3 | many | TRBV12-3/TRBV12-4 | CASSFLTSDTQYF | TGTGCCAGCAGTTTTCTTACGTCGGATACGCAGTATTTT
- | TRBJ2-7 | few | TRBV6-5 | CASSYKGKYEQYF | TGTGCCAGCAGTTACAAGGGGAAATACGAGCAGTACTTC
- | TRBJ2-3 | few | TRBV27 | CASSLFLESDTQYF | TGTGCCAGCAGTTTATTCCTGGAGTCAGATACGCAGTATTTT
- | TRBJ2-2 | - | TRBV11-3 | CASSPLAGSGELFF | TGTGCCAGCAGCCCACTAGCCGGGTCCGGGGAGCTGTTTTTT
- | TRBJ2-2 | - | TRBV4-3 | CASSQDYGGRWTGELFF | TGCGCCAGCAGCCAAGATTATGGGGGGCGCTGGACCGGGGAGCTGTTTTTT
TRBD1 | TRBJ2-2 | few | TRBV25-1 | CASKHRQGVAGELFF | TGTGCCAGCAAGCACAGACAGGGGGTGGCCGGGGAGCTGTTTTTT
TRBD2 | TRBJ2-7 | - | TRBV11-2 | CASSLVLAGPNEQYF | TGTGCCAGCAGCTTAGTTCTAGCGGGACCCAACGAGCAGTACTTC
- | TRBJ1-1 | - | TRBV20-1 | CSVLFANTEAFF | TGCAGTGTCTTATTTGCGAACACTGAAGCTTTCTTT
- | TRBJ2-7 | few | TRBV20-1 | CSAVLRTVGSYEQYF | TGCAGTGCTGTCTTAAGGACAGTAGGATCCTACGAGCAGTACTTC
TRBD2 | TRBJ2-7 | few | TRBV29-1 | CSVVRTSGSYEQYF | TGCAGCGTTGTGCGAACTAGCGGGAGTTACGAGCAGTACTTC
TRBD2 | TRBJ2-1 | - | TRBV19 | CASSRTSEYYNEQFF | TGTGCCAGTAGTAGAACTAGCGAGTACTACAATGAGCAGTTCTTC
- | TRBJ2-5 | many | TRBV27 | CASSLMGRGAETQYF | TGTGCCAGCAGTTTAATGGGCCGGGGGGCAGAGACCCAGTACTTC
- | TRBJ2-7 | - | TRBV4-3 | CASSQEGAGPYEQYF | TGCGCCAGCAGCCAAGAGGGAGCGGGCCCCTACGAGCAGTACTTC
TRBD2 | TRBJ2-1 | - | TRBV11-1 | CASSLGEGAGGVYNEQFF | TGTGCCAGCAGCTTAGGGGAGGGAGCGGGAGGGGTCTACAATGAGCAGTTCTTC
TRBD2 | TRBJ2-1 | - | TRBV7-3 | CASSPPGASGNEQFF | TGTGCCAGCAGTCCCCCTGGGGCTAGCGGAAATGAGCAGTTCTTC
- | TRBJ2-1 | - | TRBV19 | CASSMLGGAGIRNEQFF | TGTGCCAGTAGTATGCTAGGGGGAGCGGGAATCCGAAATGAGCAGTTCTTC
- | TRBJ2-1 | few | TRBV29-1 | CSVEDWDNYNEQFF | TGCAGCGTTGAAGATTGGGACAATTACAATGAGCAGTTCTTC
- | TRBJ2-4 | few | TRBV15 | CATSRDYIQYF | TGTGCCACCAGCAGAGACTACATTCAGTACTTC
TRBD1 | TRBJ2-7 | - | TRBV12-3/TRBV12-4 | CASSPWGTGGYEQYF | TGTGCCAGCAGTCCCTGGGGGACAGGGGGCTACGAGCAGTACTTC
- | TRBJ1-4 | - | TRBV27 | CASSLLGVGEKLFF | TGTGCCAGCAGTTTATTAGGGGTGGGAGAAAAACTGTTTTTT
- | TRBJ2-1 | - | TRBV6-5 | CASSLNREEGTQFF | TGTGCCAGCAGTTTAAACCGGGAAGAGGGGACGCAGTTCTTC
- | TRBJ1-1 | many | TRBV9 | CASSVGPPGSEAFF | TGTGCCAGCAGCGTAGGCCCCCCAGGGTCCGAAGCTTTCTTT
TRBD1 | TRBJ1-2 | - | TRBV20-1 | CSANVIDRGYGYTF | TGCAGTGCCAACGTTATAGACAGGGGATATGGCTACACCTTC
TRBD1 | TRBJ2-7 | many | TRBV10-3 | CAISERDREQYF | TGTGCCATCAGTGAACGGGACAGGGAGCAGTACTTC
- | TRBJ1-2 | once | TRBV27 | CASTSGVWGFRGYTF | TGTGCCAGCACCTCGGGGGTGTGGGGTTTTCGCGGCTACACCTTC
TRBD2 | TRBJ2-2 | - | TRBV5-1 | CASSLYMAGANTGELFF | TGCGCCAGCAGCTTGTATATGGCGGGAGCGAACACCGGGGAGCTGTTTTTT
- | TRBJ2-7 | - | TRBV11-2 | CASSRLLWDEQYF | TGTGCCAGCAGCCGCTTGTTATGGGACGAGCAGTACTTC
- | TRBJ2-3 | - | TRBV7-2 | CASSLRLGSTDTQYF | TGTGCCAGCAGCTTAAGGCTAGGGAGCACAGATACGCAGTATTTT
- | TRBJ2-4 | few | TRBV7-2 | CASSLLEGGWNIQYF | TGTGCCAGCAGCTTACTAGAGGGAGGATGGAACATTCAGTACTTC
TRBD1 | TRBJ2-1 | few | TRBV11-2 | CASSLDGTGFAYNEQFF | TGTGCCAGCAGCTTAGATGGGACAGGGTTCGCTTACAATGAGCAGTTCTTC
- | TRBJ2-1 | many | TRBV11-2 | CASSPGVGRNYNEQFF | TGTGCCAGCAGCCCAGGGGTCGGGCGGAATTACAATGAGCAGTTCTTC
- | TRBJ2-1 | few | TRBV6-2/TRBV6-3 | CASRVFSSYNEQFF | TGTGCCAGCAGGGTTTTTAGCTCCTACAATGAGCAGTTCTTC
- | TRBJ2-6 | - | TRBV28 | CASSPPGTSGANVLTF | TGTGCCAGCAGTCCCCCGGGGACCTCTGGGGCCAACGTCCTGACTTTC
- | TRBJ2-1 | - | TRBV5-1 | CASSSGTPPSGEQFF | TGCGCCAGCAGCTCCGGGACACCTCCCTCGGGTGAGCAGTTCTTC
- | TRBJ2-3 | - | TRBV20-1 | CSARDQGTTDTQYF | TGCAGTGCTAGAGATCAGGGGACCACAGATACGCAGTATTTT
TRBD2 | TRBJ2-5 | few | TRBV7-7 | CASSRMPPASGTETQYF | TGTGCCAGCAGTCGTATGCCGCCGGCTAGCGGGACAGAGACCCAGTACTTC
- | TRBJ2-5 | - | TRBV18 | CASSRRDEKETQYF | TGTGCCAGCTCCCGGAGGGACGAAAAAGAGACCCAGTACTTC
- | TRBJ2-7 | few | TRBV28 | CASSFGVYEQYF | TGTGCCAGCAGTTTCGGAGTCTACGAGCAGTACTTC
TRBD2 | TRBJ2-2 | few | TRBV11-2 | CASTKGLAGVGGELFF | TGTGCCAGCACCAAAGGACTAGCGGGAGTTGGCGGGGAGCTGTTTTTT
TRBD2 | TRBJ2-5 | few | TRBV29-1 | CSVMTSVGAQYF | TGCAGCGTCATGACTAGCGTGGGGGCCCAGTACTTC
- | TRBJ2-5 | - | TRBV7-2 | CASSLAPFYF | TGTGCCAGCAGCTTAGCCCCCTTTTACTTC
- | TRBJ2-7 | few | TRBV29-1 | CSVGGISYEQYF | TGCAGCGTTGGCGGAATCTCCTACGAGCAGTACTTC
- | TRBJ2-1 | many | TRBV4-3 | CASSQVVTEQFF | TGCGCCAGCAGCCAAGTGGTCACTGAGCAGTTCTTC
TRBD1 | TRBJ2-7 | - | TRBV20-1 | CSARDQAHRGIQNEQYF | TGCAGTGCTAGAGATCAGGCCCACAGGGGAATTCAGAACGAGCAGTACTTC
- | TRBJ1-6 | few | TRBV6-1 | CASRPGQRANSPLHF | TGTGCCAGTAGACCCGGACAGAGGGCTAATTCACCCCTCCACTTT
TRBD2 | TRBJ2-1 | many | TRBV12-3/TRBV12-4 | CASSLSGPTYNEQFF | TGTGCCAGCAGCCTTAGCGGGCCGACCTACAATGAGCAGTTCTTC
- | TRBJ2-1 | few | TRBV6-2/TRBV6-3 | CASSYSISGTNEQFF | TGTGCCAGCAGTTACTCGATTTCAGGGACAAATGAGCAGTTCTTC